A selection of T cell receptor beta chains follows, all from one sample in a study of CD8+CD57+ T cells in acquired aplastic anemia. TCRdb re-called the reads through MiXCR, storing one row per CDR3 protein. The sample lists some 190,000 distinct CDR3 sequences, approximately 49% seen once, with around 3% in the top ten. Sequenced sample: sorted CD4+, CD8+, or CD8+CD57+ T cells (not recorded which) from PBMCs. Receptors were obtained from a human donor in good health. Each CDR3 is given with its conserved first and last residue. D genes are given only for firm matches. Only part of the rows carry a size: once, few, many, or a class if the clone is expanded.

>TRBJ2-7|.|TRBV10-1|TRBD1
TGCGCCAGCAGTGAGTCCGGGACAGGGGCCTACGAGCAGTACTTC
CASSESGTGAYEQYF
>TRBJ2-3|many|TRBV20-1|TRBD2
TGCAGTGCAAAACTAGCGGGAGGCCCCGATACGCAGTATTTT
CSAKLAGGPDTQYF
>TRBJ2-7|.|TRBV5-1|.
TGCGCCAGCAGCATAGGACGGGACTACGAGCAGTACTTC
CASSIGRDYEQYF
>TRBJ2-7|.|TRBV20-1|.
TGCAGTGCCCACCGCGGGGACCTCAACGAGCAGTACTTC
CSAHRGDLNEQYF
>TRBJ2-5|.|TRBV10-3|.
TGTGCCATCAGTGACGGGGAGACCCAGTACTTC
CAISDGETQYF
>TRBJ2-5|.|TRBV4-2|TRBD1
TGTGCCAGCAGCTCGCGGCAGGGGGTGGAAGAGACCCAGTACTTC
CASSSRQGVEETQYF
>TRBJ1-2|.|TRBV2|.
TGTGCCAGCAGCTTAGAGACGACAGCTTACTATGGCTACACCTTC
CASSLETTAYYGYTF
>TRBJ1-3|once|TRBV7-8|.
TGTGCCAGCAGCCCCGTGACGTCCTCTGGAAACACCATATATTTT
CASSPVTSSGNTIYF
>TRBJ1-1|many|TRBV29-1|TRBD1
TGCAGCGCCGACAGGGGCTTGAACACTGAAGCTTTCTTT
CSADRGLNTEAFF
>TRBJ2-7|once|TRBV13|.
TGTGCCAGCAGCTTAGCGCCCTGGGGAACTCTCTACGAGCAGTACTTC
CASSLAPWGTLYEQYF
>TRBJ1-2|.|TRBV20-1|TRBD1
TGCAGTGCTCCCCCAGGGACAGGGGCTGCTGGCTACACCTTC
CSAPPGTGAAGYTF
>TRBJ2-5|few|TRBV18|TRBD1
TGTGCCAGCTCACCCCGGACAGGGGGGTACGAGACCCAGTACTTC
CASSPRTGGYETQYF
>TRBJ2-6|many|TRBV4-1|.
TGCGCCAGCAGTACCGGGGAGGCCAACGTCCTGACTTTC
CASSTGEANVLTF
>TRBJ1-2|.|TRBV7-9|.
TGTGCCAGCAGCTTAGTGCAAGGTCGTAACTATGGCTACACCTTC
CASSLVQGRNYGYTF
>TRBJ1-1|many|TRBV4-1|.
TGCGCCAGCAGCCAACCTGCAAAACAGGTGGGCCCTGAAGCTTTCTTT
CASSQPAKQVGPEAFF
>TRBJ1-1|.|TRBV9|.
TGTGCCAGCAGCGTTGGGCCCTCGAACACTGAAGCTTTCTTT
CASSVGPSNTEAFF
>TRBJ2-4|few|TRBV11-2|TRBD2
TGTGCCAGCAGCACGACTAGCGGGACTGCCAAAAACATTCAGTACTTC
CASSTTSGTAKNIQYF
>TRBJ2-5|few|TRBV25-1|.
TGTGCCAGCAGCCCAGGCGCGGCCTTCCAAGAGACCCAGTACTTC
CASSPGAAFQETQYF
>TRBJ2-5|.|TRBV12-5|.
TGTGCTAGTGGCTCCCGTGAAGAGACCCAGTACTTC
CASGSREETQYF
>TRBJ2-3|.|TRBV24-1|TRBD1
TGTGCCACCAGTGATTTGATTCCGGGACAGTCAGATACGCAGTATTTT
CATSDLIPGQSDTQYF
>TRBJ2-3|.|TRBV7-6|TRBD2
TGTGCCAGCAGCTTATCTAGCGGGAGTACGCAGTATTTT
CASSLSSGSTQYF
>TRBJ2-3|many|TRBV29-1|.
TGCAGCGCTGGAGGAGGCCGAGGGACAGATACGCAGTATTTT
CSAGGGRGTDTQYF
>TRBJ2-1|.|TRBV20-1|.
TGCAGTGCTAGGGTCTCGGGGAGCCATGAGCAGTTCTTC
CSARVSGSHEQFF
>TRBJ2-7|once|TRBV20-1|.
TGCAGTGCTAGGGACTATCGGGGGATCTACGAGCAGTACTTC
CSARDYRGIYEQYF
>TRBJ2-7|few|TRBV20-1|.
TGCAGTGCTAGAGATCGGGTGGGATCCCCATCCTACGAGCAGTACTTC
CSARDRVGSPSYEQYF
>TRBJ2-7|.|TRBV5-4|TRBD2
TGTGCCAGCAGCCCCACTAGCGACTACGAGCAGTACTTC
CASSPTSDYEQYF
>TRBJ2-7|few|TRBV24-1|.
TGTGCCACCGGTGTCGACGGAGAGCAGTACTTC
CATGVDGEQYF
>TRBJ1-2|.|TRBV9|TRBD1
TGTGCCAGCAGCGCTACAGGGGGGGACTATGGCTACACCTTC
CASSATGGDYGYTF
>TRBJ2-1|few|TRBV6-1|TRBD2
TGTGCCAGCAGTGAGACTAGCGGGAGGTGGTTCTTC
CASSETSGRWFF
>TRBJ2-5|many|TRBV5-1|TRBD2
TGCGCCAGCAGCCTACTAGCGGGGTCAGAGACCCAGTACTTC
CASSLLAGSETQYF
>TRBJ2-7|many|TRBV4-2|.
TGTGCCAGCAGCCAAGTCGATAGCGGACCTTACGAGCAGTACTTC
CASSQVDSGPYEQYF
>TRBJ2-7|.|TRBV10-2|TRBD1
TGCGCCAGCGAGGCCCCCGGGACAGGGACCTACGAGCAGTACTTC
CASEAPGTGTYEQYF
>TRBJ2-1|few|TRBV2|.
TGTGCCAGCATGAAAGAACTACCGCTCTTC
CASMKELPLF
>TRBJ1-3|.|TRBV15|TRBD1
TGTGCCACCAGCCCTTTGTGGACAGGGGTAGGAAACACCATATATTTT
CATSPLWTGVGNTIYF
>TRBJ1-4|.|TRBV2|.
TGTGCCAGCAGTGACCCAAGCGGGGCTGATGTAAAACTGTTTTTT
CASSDPSGADVKLFF
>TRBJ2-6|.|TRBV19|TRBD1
TGTGCCAGTACCCTGGGACAGATCAGTCCTGGGGCCAACGTCCTGACTTTC
CASTLGQISPGANVLTF
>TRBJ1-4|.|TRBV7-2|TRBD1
TGTGCCAGCAGCTCGTCGGGACAGGGTCTTGAAAAACTGTTTTTT
CASSSSGQGLEKLFF
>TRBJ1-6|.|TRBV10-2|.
TGCGCCAGCAGTGAGCCGGGGACTGATGTGAATTCACCCCTCCACTTT
CASSEPGTDVNSPLHF
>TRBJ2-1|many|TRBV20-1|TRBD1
TGCAGTGCTAGAGGACAGGGGGGATACAATGAGCAGTTCTTC
CSARGQGGYNEQFF
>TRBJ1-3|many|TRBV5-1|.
TGCGCCAGCAGCTTGGATAGGGCCAGGAGTAACACCATATATTTT
CASSLDRARSNTIYF
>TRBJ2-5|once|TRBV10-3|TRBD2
TGTGCCATCAAGTCCGGGACTAGCGACCAAGAGACCCAGTACTTC
CAIKSGTSDQETQYF